This passage covers 29 T cell receptor beta chains from one sample sequenced in a study of response to subunit inactivated influenza vaccine. Each CDR3 protein gets one entry after TCRdb re-called the RT-PCR reads with MiXCR. The sample has roughly 190,000 distinct CDR3 sequences; approximately 15% are singletons. This sample comprised CD8+ T cells sorted from PBMCs, obtained roughly 5 days after vaccination. These receptors were collected from a man aged 45-65 years who received an inactivated influenza vaccine.

Many counts were recorded for this clonotype. The chain joins TRBV10-3 to TRBJ1-2; 7 nucleotides align to TRBD1. The junction had 2 bases not matched to a gene; V was cut back by 6 bases and J by 1 base. The CDR3 is made up of 13 amino acids. Germline V CDR1 and CDR2: ENHRY, SYGVKD. The CDR3 DNA reads as TGTGCCATCAGGGGGACAGATAACTATGGCTACACCTTC. This gives the protein CAIRGTDNYGYTF.

The chain links TRBV25-1 to TRBJ2-1; weak D call: TRBD1 (5 bases). The germline V and J ends were trimmed by 3 bases and 1 base, with 10 bases remaining between them. Germline loops: CDR1 MGHDK, CDR2 SYGVNS. The CDR3 has 15 residues. CDR3 nucleotide sequence: TGTGCCAGCAGTGAGGCAGGGCGGTCCTACAATGAGCAGTTCTTC. Translated, it gives CASSEAGRSYNEQFF.

The V and J genes are TRBV4-1 and TRBJ1-4; maybe TRBD1 (6 bases). Germline lookup yields CDR1 MGHRA and CDR2 YSYEKL. The V and J ends lost 3 bases and 5 bases respectively, with 13 bases between them. CDR3 size: 15 residues. In DNA form, the CDR3 reads TGCGCCAGCAGCCACGCTGGGACACAAAATGAAAAACTGTTTTTT. Its protein product is CASSHAGTQNEKLFF.

This chain joins TRBV6-2 or TRBV6-3 and TRBJ2-7, with 9 bases fitting TRBD1. The CDR3 is made up of 14 amino acids. CDR1 is MNHEY and CDR2 is SVGEGT in the germline V gene. The V and J ends lost 4 bases and 5 bases, in that order; junction bases with no gene match: 6. The CDR3 is CASSFPGQGNEQYF. In DNA form, the CDR3 reads TGTGCCAGCAGTTTCCCGGGACAGGGAAACGAGCAGTACTTC.

This clonotype was found a few times. V and J are TRBV6-2 or TRBV6-3 and TRBJ2-3; no clear D. This CDR3 comprises 14 residues. Looked up from germline, CDR1 is MNHEY and CDR2 is SVGEGT. V gave up 0 bases and J gave up 2 bases, with 6 bases separating them. The chain's CDR3 is CASSYSPYTDTQYF. The CDR3 bases are TGTGCCAGCAGTTACTCTCCCTACACAGATACGCAGTATTTT.

This clonotype was seen repeatedly, ten times or more. This chain links TRBV12-3 or TRBV12-4 with TRBJ1-3, with D tentatively TRBD1 (6 bases). Deletions cut 3 bases from V and 4 bases from J, with 19 bases between. The CDR3 spans 17 residues. The CDR3 DNA reads TGTGCCAGCAGTTTTTCCCCAGGGGCTACTTCAGGAAACACCATATATTTT. Amino acids: CASSFSPGATSGNTIYF.

This clonotype occurred a few times. This chain uses TRBV5-1 with TRBJ2-1, with 9 bases fitting TRBD1. The germline V gene encodes CDR1 SGHRS and CDR2 YFSETQ. The CDR3 spans 14 residues. The junction had 9 bases not matched to a gene; V was cut back by 7 bases and J by 7 bases. The CDR3 DNA follows: TGCGCCAGCTCCACCGGGACAGGGATGAATGAGCAGTTCTTC. It codes for CASSTGTGMNEQFF.

This clonotype showed up many times. The rearrangement joins TRBV2 to TRBJ2-1, with D perhaps matching TRBD2 (6 bases). This CDR3 is 19 amino acids long. Between the trimmed V and J ends, which lost 6 bases and 6 bases, there was a span of 30 bases. Germline assignment: CDR1 SNHLY and CDR2 FYNNEI. CDR3 in DNA: TGTGCCAGCAGGGGTCTTAGCTCCGGGGACTCCTTGGGGGGCAATGAGCAGTTCTTC. Amino acid sequence: CASRGLSSGDSLGGNEQFF.

This clonotype was seen a few times. J is TRBJ1-1 and V is TRBV5-1; D possibly corresponds to TRBD1 (6 bases). In germline, CDR1 is SGHRS, CDR2 YFSETQ. Trimming cost V 4 bases and J 0 bases, with 13 bases left between them. The CDR3 spans 15 residues. In DNA, the CDR3 is TGCGCCAGCAGCGGATTGACAGGAGTGAACACTGAAGCTTTCTTT. It yields the protein CASSGLTGVNTEAFF.

There are a few counts of this clonotype. The rearrangement uses TRBV29-1 and TRBJ2-1; no clear D gene. The V end was cut by 5 bases, the J end by 10 bases, with 9 bases between. The CDR3 covers 10 residues. Per germline, CDR1 SQVTM and CDR2 ANQGSEA. Here the CDR3 DNA reads TGCAGCGTTTTTCAGAGCGAGCAGTTCTTC. Translated, it gives CSVFQSEQFF.

This clonotype was counted a few times. V usage is TRBV2 and J usage is TRBJ1-1, with 8 positions matching TRBD1. Per the germline V gene, CDR1 is SNHLY and CDR2 is FYNNEI. With V trimmed by 8 bases and J by 3 bases, 14 bases remained unmatched. CDR3 size: 16 residues. In DNA, the CDR3 is TGTGCCAGCGATACCCCCCACGACAGGGGTTACACTGAAGCTTTCTTT. The encoded protein is CASDTPHDRGYTEAFF. Full variable domain (remainder filled in from reference TRBV2 and TRBJ1-1): EPEVTQTPSHQVTQMGQEVILRCVPISNHLYFYWYRQILGQKVEFLVSFYNNEISEKSEIFDDQFSVERPDGSNFTLKIRSTKLEDSAMYFCASDTPHDRGYTEAFFGQGTRLTVV.

This clonotype came up a few times. This chain uses TRBV4-3 with TRBJ2-3, with D possibly TRBD1 on 6 matching bases. In germline, CDR1 is LGHNA, CDR2 YSLEER. Trimming cost V 4 bases and J 6 bases, with 20 bases left between them. The CDR3 runs to 16 residues. CDR3 residues: CASSPKGGLHGDTQYF. DNA for the CDR3: TGCGCCAGCAGCCCGAAAGGGGGTCTTCATGGGGATACGCAGTATTTT.

This clonotype was recorded a few times. The gene calls are TRBV20-1 and TRBJ2-5; 9 bases map to TRBD2. With V trimmed by 0 bases and J by 5 bases, 13 bases remained unmatched. CDR1 DFQATT and CDR2 SNEGSKA come from the germline V gene (reference sequence). CDR3 size: 17 residues. The CDR3, as DNA: TGCAGTGCTAGAGATCTGGCTAGCGGGATAGAGGCGGAGACCCAGTACTTC. It yields the protein CSARDLASGIEAETQYF.

This clonotype was picked up a small number of times. CDR3 amino acids: CASSDPGLNSEQFF. DNA for the CDR3: TGTGCCAGCAGCGATCCGGGACTAAATTCGGAGCAGTTCTTC. The chain combines TRBV12-3 or TRBV12-4 with TRBJ2-1, with 7 bases fitting TRBD2. This CDR3 has 14 residues. The V gene end was trimmed by 6 bases and the J gene end by 10 bases; junction bases not matched to a gene: 12.

This clonotype was seen repeatedly, ten times or more. The chain uses TRBV7-9 and TRBJ2-1, with D possibly matching TRBD1 (5 bases). CDR3 length: 14 amino acids. Germline V gene sequence: CDR1 SEHNR, CDR2 FQNEAQ (reference sequence). The V end was cut by 3 bases, the J end by 2 bases, with 8 bases between. The CDR3 DNA sequence: TGTGCCAGCAGCTTGTCAGGGACCTACAATGAGCAGTTCTTC. This sequence encodes CASSLSGTYNEQFF. The whole variable domain, filled in from reference TRBV7-9 and TRBJ2-1, reads DTGVSQNPRHKITKRGQNVTFRCDPISEHNRLYWYRQTLGQGPEFLTYFQNEAQLEKSRLLSDRFSAERPKGSFSTLEIQRTEQGDSAMYLCASSLSGTYNEQFFGPGTRLTVL.

This clonotype has a handful of counts. The rearrangement uses TRBV19 and TRBJ2-5, with D possibly being TRBD1 or TRBD2 (6 bases each). Germline values: CDR1 LNHDA, CDR2 SQIVND (reference sequence). The germline V and J ends were trimmed by 6 bases and 5 bases, with 16 bases remaining between them. CDR3 size: 14 residues. CDR3 DNA sequence: TGTGCCAGTAGCCACAGGGAGGTTGGCGAGACCCAGTACTTC. Encoded protein: CASSHREVGETQYF.

There are a few counts of this clonotype. The chain uses TRBV4-2 and TRBJ2-1; TRBD2 agrees at 10 bases. Germline CDR1 reads LGHNA; CDR2 reads YNFKEQ. The V and J ends lost 0 bases and 4 bases, in that order; junction bases with no gene match: 0. The CDR3 has 15 residues. CDR3 DNA: TGTGCCAGCAGCCAAGAACTAGCGGGATACAATGAGCAGTTCTTC. Its protein is CASSQELAGYNEQFF.

This clonotype has a handful of counts. The V gene is TRBV29-1, the J gene TRBJ2-7; 8 nucleotides agree with TRBD1. Germline values: CDR1 SQVTM, CDR2 ANQGSEA. This CDR3 region has 15 residues. The V and J ends lost 3 bases and 6 bases, in that order; junction bases with no gene match: 13. The CDR3 nucleotides read TGCAGCGTTGAGGAAACTGGACAGGGTATGTTCGAGCAGTACTTC. This gives the protein CSVEETGQGMFEQYF.

This clonotype was seen a handful of times. The genes are TRBV15 and TRBJ2-7; the D is unclear. The V end was cut by 0 bases, the J end by 2 bases, with 11 bases between. Germline V gene lookup returns CDR1 LNHNV and CDR2 YYDKDF (reference sequence). The CDR3 is made up of 15 amino acids. The CDR3 DNA follows: TGTGCCACCAGCAGAGATCAGTCCACAACCTACGAGCAGTACTTC. Translating gives CATSRDQSTTYEQYF. Full variable domain (missing parts from reference TRBV15 and TRBJ2-7): DAMVIQNPRYQVTQFGKPVTLSCSQTLNHNVMYWYQQKSSQAPKLLFHYYDKDFNNEADTPDNFQSRRPNTSFCFLDIRSPGLGDTAMYLCATSRDQSTTYEQYFGPGTRLTVT.

The CDR3 loop is CASSQGTPLTSAITGELFF. The DNA of the CDR3 is TGCGCCAGCAGCCAAGGAACTCCCTTGACTAGCGCGATCACCGGGGAGCTGTTTTTT. The chain couples TRBV4-3 to TRBJ2-2; 8 bases align to TRBD2. The length of the CDR3 is 19 residues. Germline V gives CDR1 LGHNA, CDR2 YSLEER. V lost 1 base, J lost 4 bases, and 14 bases stayed unmatched.

This rearrangement joins TRBV20-1 to TRBJ2-1; 9 nucleotides align to TRBD2. The CDR3 runs 14 residues. With V trimmed by 6 bases and J by 4 bases, 7 bases remained unmatched. Germline V gene lookup returns CDR1 DFQATT and CDR2 SNEGSKA (reference sequence). As DNA, the CDR3 is TGCAGTGCAAACGGCGGGAGGGAATACAATGAGCAGTTCTTC. Amino acid sequence: CSANGGREYNEQFF.

This clonotype was counted between two and nine times. This rearrangement joins TRBV11-2 to TRBJ2-7; TRBD1 matches 9 bases. Germline V gives CDR1 SGHAT, CDR2 FQNNGV. The CDR3 spans 15 residues. The ends lost 4 bases at V and 0 bases at J; junction bases unmatched: 4. In DNA, the CDR3 is TGTGCCAGCAGCTCTTACAGGGGGCACTCCTACGAGCAGTACTTC. This encodes CASSSYRGHSYEQYF. Looking up the rest from reference TRBV11-2 and TRBJ2-7 gives the full variable domain: EAGVAQSPRYKIIEKRQSVAFWCNPISGHATLYWYQQILGQGPKLLIQFQNNGVVDDSQLPKDRFSAERLKGVDSTLKIQPAKLEDSAVYLCASSSYRGHSYEQYFGPGTRLTVT.

This clonotype was observed at least ten times. The chain recombines TRBV6-1 with TRBJ1-2; TRBD1 aligns across 7 bases. Unmatched junction bases numbered 13, after V lost 8 bases and J lost 1 base. CDR1 is MNHNS and CDR2 is SASEGT in the germline V gene. CDR3 length: 16 residues. CDR3 amino acids: CASAPGRDRINYGYTF. For the CDR3, the DNA is TGTGCCAGCGCCCCGGGCAGGGACAGAATTAACTATGGCTACACCTTC.

For this clonotype: A junction boundary mismatches the germline segment, possibly from a read error. The rearrangement uses TRBV7-9 and TRBJ2-1; 11 nucleotides agree with TRBD2. Per the germline V gene, CDR1 is SEHNR and CDR2 is FQNEAQ (reference sequence). The CDR3 has 15 amino acids. The CDR3 bases are TGTGCCAGCAGGTTAGCGGGAGGGACCTACAATGAGCAGTTCTTC. Its translation: CASRLAGGTYNEQFF. The full variable domain, with the rest looked up from reference TRBV7-9 and TRBJ2-1, is DTGVSQNPRHKITKRGQNVTFRCDPISEHNRLYWYRQTLGQGPEFLTYFQNEAQLEKSRLLSDRFSAERPKGSFSTLEIQRTEQGDSAMYLCASRLAGGTYNEQFFGPGTRLTVL.

This clonotype was detected a few times. This chain uses TRBV6-2 or TRBV6-3 with TRBJ2-1, with TRBD1 as a possible D gene (5 bases). V lost 6 bases, J lost 8 bases, and 14 bases lay in between. CDR1 is MNHEY, CDR2 SVGEGT, per germline. There are 13 residues in the CDR3. The DNA of the CDR3 is TGTGCCAGCAGGCTCAGGGCTTACGATGAGCAGTTCTTC. Protein: CASRLRAYDEQFF.

There are a few counts of this clonotype. This chain connects TRBV10-1 to TRBJ2-3; D is ambiguous. The CDR3 length is 16 residues. The germline V and J ends were trimmed by 0 bases and 2 bases, with 12 bases remaining between them. Germline V lookup: CDR1 WNHNN, CDR2 SYGVQD (reference sequence). This CDR3 reads CASSESNWAYTDTQYF. CDR3 in DNA: TGCGCCAGCAGTGAGTCGAACTGGGCCTACACAGATACGCAGTATTTT.

This chain joins TRBV12-3 or TRBV12-4 and TRBJ2-7, with TRBD2 matching 8 bases. After removal of 4 bases from V and 4 bases from J, the junction contained 6 bases not matched to a gene. The CDR3 has 14 amino acids. CDR3 amino acids: CASSWGTSFYEQYF. CDR3 in DNA: TGTGCCAGCAGTTGGGGGACTAGTTTTTACGAGCAGTACTTC.

The V and J genes are TRBV24-1 and TRBJ1-2; no firm D call. Germline V gene sequence: CDR1 KGHDR, CDR2 SFDVKD. The CDR3 extends over 11 amino acids. V lost 12 bases, J lost 6 bases, and 13 bases lay in between. The CDR3 spells CACAGPDGYTF. DNA for the CDR3: TGTGCCTGCGCAGGCCCCGATGGCTACACCTTC.

This chain links TRBV29-1 with TRBJ2-7; 9 nucleotides line up with TRBD1. Per the germline V gene, CDR1 is SQVTM and CDR2 is ANQGSEA. Trimming took 7 bases from V and 0 from J; bases not matched to a gene: 4. The CDR3 contains 13 residues. The CDR3 bases are TGCAGCGGACAGGGGGGAAGCTCCTACGAGCAGTACTTC. Amino acids: CSGQGGSSYEQYF.